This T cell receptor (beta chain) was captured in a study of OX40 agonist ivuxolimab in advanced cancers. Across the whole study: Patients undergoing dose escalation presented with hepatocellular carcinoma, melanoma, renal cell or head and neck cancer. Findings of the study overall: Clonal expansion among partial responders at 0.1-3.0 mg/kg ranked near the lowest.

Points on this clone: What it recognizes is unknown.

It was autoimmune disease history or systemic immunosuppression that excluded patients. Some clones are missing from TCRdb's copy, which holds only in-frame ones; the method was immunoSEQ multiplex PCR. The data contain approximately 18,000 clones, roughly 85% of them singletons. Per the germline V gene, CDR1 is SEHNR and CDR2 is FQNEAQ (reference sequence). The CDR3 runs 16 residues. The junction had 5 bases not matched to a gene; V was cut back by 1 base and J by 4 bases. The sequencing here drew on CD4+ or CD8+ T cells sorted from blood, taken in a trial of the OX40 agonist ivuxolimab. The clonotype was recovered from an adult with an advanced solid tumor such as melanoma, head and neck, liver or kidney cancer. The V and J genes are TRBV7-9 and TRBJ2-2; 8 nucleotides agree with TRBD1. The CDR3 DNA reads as TGTGCCAGCAGCTTAGTTTGGACAGGGTCCACCGGGGAGCTGTTTTTT. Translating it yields CASSLVWTGSTGELFF.